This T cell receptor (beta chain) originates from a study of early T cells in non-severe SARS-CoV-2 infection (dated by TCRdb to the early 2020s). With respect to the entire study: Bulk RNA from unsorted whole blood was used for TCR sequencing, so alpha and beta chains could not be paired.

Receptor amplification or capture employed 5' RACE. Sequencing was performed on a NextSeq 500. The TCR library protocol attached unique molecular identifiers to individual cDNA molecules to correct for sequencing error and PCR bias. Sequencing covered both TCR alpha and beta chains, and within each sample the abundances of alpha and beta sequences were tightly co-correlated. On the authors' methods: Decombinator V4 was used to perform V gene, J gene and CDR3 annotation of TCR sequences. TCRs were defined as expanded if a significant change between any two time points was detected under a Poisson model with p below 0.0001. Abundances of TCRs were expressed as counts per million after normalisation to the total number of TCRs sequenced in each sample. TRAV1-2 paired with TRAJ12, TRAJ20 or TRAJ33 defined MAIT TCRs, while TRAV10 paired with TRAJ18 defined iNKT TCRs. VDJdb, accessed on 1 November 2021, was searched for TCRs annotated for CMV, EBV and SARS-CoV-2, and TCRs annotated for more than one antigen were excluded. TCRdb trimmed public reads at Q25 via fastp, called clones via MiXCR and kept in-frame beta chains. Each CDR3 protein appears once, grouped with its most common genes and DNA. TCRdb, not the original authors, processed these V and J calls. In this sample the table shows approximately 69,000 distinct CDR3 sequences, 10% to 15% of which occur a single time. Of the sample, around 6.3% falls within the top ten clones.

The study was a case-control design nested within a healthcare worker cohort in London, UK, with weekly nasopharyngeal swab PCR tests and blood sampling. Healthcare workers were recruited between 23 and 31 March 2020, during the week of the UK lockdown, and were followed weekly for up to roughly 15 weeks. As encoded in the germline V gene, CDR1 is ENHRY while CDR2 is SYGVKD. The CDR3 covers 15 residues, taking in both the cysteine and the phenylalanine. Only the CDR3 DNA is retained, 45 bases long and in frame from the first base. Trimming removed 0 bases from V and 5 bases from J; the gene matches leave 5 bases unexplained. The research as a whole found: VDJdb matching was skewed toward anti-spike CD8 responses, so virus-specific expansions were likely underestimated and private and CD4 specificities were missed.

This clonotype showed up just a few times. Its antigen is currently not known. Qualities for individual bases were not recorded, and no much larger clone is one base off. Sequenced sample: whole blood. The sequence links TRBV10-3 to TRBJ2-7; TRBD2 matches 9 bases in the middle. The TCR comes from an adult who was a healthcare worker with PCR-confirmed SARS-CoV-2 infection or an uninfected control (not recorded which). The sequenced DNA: TGTGCCATCAGTGAGTCGGGGACTAGCTATAACGAGCAGTACTTC. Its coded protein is CAISESGTSYNEQYF.